This TCR beta chain was identified during a study of high-grade serous ovarian cancer treatment subgroups. Per germline, CDR1 MNHNY and CDR2 SVGAGI (reference sequence). Losses at the gene ends were 0 bases for V and 7 bases for J; bases not matched to a gene: 7. CDR3 length equals 16 residues. Tumor samples were obtained before definitive surgery or chemotherapy. For this clone: Antigen: not known.

Here immunoSEQ multiplex PCR was the method, and the copy in TCRdb shows in-frame clones only, minus some. The sample has 11,000 or so clones, roughly four fifths seen once; the top ten hold 5.5% to 8.5%. General study results and limits: Higher neoantigen levels went with greater TCR clonal relatedness. Same-patient tumor repertoires overlapped at roughly 0.095 to 0.8; different patients barely overlapped.

This chain connects TRBV6-6 to TRBJ2-1; 9 bases are shared with TRBD2. The sequencing sample was made of tumor tissue. This clonotype was obtained from a human donor with high-grade serous ovarian cancer. CDR3 amino acids: CASSYSWGGRANEQFF. The CDR3, as DNA: TGTGCCAGCAGTTACTCGTGGGGCGGGAGGGCTAATGAGCAGTTCTTC.